The present TCR beta chain was sequenced within a study of T cell repertoires in urothelial bladder cancer (dated by TCRdb to about 2019). Regarding the study in general: Clinical stages of the approximately 12 resected lesions were three cT0, three cTa, three cT1 and three cT2 or greater. In the study, clonality of the TCR repertoire in bladder tumors was compared against clonality in benign bladder inflammation. A total of some 11 patients who had bladder lesions and were undergoing transurethral resection were prospectively identified. Approximately 13 resected bladder lesions, consisting of urothelial carcinoma (UC+) and benign (UC-) specimens, were examined.

The investigation overall reported the following: Urothelial carcinoma specimens contained fewer T cells than benign specimens, with a median of around 5,600 versus 24,000. A median tumor infiltrating lymphocyte percentage of about 1.8% was observed in carcinoma specimens, compared with about 12% in benign specimens. In carcinoma specimens, one T-cell clone made up as much as 17% of infiltrating lymphocytes, versus about 2% in benign specimens.

At transurethral resection, specimens of the bladder lesions were collected and then stored at -80C. DNA was isolated from the bladder specimens obtained at transurethral resection. On this clone itself: No cognate antigen has been identified for it. Only one base separates this from a far larger clonotype, so it likely reflects a read error.

The TCR beta chain CDR3 region was sequenced with the immunoSEQ assay. The study's processing was this. T-cell fraction, clonal dominance and maximum TCR clone frequency were calculated for each specimen. TCRdb re-hosts the immuneACCESS table, in-frame sequences only. Its copies lack some clones; in the studies checked, an unresolved V gene accounts for under half of them, and the cause for the rest is not known. V, J and clone size reflect that table, while D and trimming were determined from the DNA. The sample table records fewer than 15,000 clones; less than 75% of these occur just once. The ten largest make up approximately 9% of the sample. CDR1 LGHNA and CDR2 YNFKEQ are derived from the germline V gene. Trimming leaves V shorter by 0 bases and J shorter by 6 bases, with the junction holding 9 bases beyond the gene matches. Taken from cysteine to phenylalanine, the CDR3 has 17 residues. Just the 51-base CDR3 DNA is kept, in frame starting at base 1.

The TCR comes from a human donor with urothelial carcinoma. The chain joins TRBV4-2 to TRBJ1-4, with 8 bases aligning to TRBD1. Input material: tumor-infiltrating cells from bladder cancer. The sequenced DNA is TGTGCCAGCAGCCAAGAAGGCAGGGGGACAGGCTATGAAAAACTGTTTTTT. Its translation reads: CASSQEGRGTGYEKLFF.